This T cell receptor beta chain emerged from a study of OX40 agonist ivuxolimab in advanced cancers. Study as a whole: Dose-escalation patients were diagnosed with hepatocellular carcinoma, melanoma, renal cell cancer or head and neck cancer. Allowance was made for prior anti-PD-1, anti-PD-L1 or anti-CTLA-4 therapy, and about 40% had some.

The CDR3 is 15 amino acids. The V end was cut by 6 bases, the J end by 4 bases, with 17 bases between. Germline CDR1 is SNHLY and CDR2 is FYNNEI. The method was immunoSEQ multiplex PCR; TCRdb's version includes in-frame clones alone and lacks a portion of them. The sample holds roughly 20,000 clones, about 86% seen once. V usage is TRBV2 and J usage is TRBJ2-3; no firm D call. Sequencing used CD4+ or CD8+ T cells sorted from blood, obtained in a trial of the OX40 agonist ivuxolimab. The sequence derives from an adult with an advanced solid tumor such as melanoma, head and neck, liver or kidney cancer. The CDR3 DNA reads TGTGCCAGCAGCGCTAGGCACGGTGGGTCAGATACGCAGTATTTT. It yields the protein CASSARHGGSDTQYF.